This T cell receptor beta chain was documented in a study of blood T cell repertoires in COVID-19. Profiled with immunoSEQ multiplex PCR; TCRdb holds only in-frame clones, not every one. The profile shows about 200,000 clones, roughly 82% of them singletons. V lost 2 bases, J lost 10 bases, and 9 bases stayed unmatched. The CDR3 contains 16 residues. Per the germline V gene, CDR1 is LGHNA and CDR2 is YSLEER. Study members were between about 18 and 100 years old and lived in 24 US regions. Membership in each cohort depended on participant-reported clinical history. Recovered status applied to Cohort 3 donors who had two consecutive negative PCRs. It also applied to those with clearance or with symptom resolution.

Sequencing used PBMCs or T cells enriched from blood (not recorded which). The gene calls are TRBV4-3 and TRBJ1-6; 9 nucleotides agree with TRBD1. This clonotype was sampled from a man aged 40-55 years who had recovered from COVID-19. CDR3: CASSQSPGQGVSPLHF. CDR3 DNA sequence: TGCGCCAGCAGCCAATCTCCGGGACAGGGTGTCTCACCCCTCCACTTT.